This entry is about one T cell receptor (beta chain). Its antigen is still unknown. With a much larger clone just one base away, this may be a read error. This record comes from a study of metastatic and nonmetastatic thyroid tumors. General study results and limits: It was reportedly found that TCR beta diversity was significantly higher in malignant thyroid tumors than in benign nodules, a difference seen in both blood and tumor samples.

Thyroid surgery was performed in patients who had received no treatment beforehand. The CDR3 is 12 residues long. Germline assignment: CDR1 GTSNPN and CDR2 SVGIG (reference sequence). The V gene lost 6 bases and the J gene lost 2 bases, with 9 bases spanning the gap. TCRdb called clones again from the PCR reads with MiXCR. The sample lists roughly 90,000 clones, about 15% occurring once. The sequencing input was blood. This TCR derives from a female donor with papillary thyroid cancer or a benign thyroid nodule (not recorded which). Some clones in this sample may be carry-over from other donors' samples. The rearrangement joins TRBV30 to TRBJ2-3; no clear D gene. CDR3 loop: CACMLDTDTQYF. The DNA of the CDR3 is TGTGCCTGTATGCTCGACACAGATACGCAGTATTTT. Looking up the rest from reference TRBV30 and TRBJ2-3 gives the full variable domain: SQTIHQWPATLVQPVGSPLSLECTVEGTSNPNLYWYRQAAGRGLQLLFYSVGIGQISSEVPQNLSASRPQDRQFILSSKKLLLSDSGFYLCACMLDTDTQYFGPGTRLTVL.